The entry that follows covers one T cell receptor (beta chain) sequence. Its antigen is not known. This entry belongs to a study of cytomegalovirus exposure and HLA in healthy donors. Study findings and constraints: The investigators catalogued some 150 TCR beta chains as cytomegalovirus-associated.

CDR1 and CDR2 from the germline V gene are SGDLS and YYNGEE. V lost 3 bases to trimming and J lost 4 bases, with 11 bases between them. The CDR3 spans 14 residues. In the PCR, 60 Vbeta and 13 Jbeta primers were used. Method: immunoSEQ multiplex PCR; TCRdb's copy keeps in-frame clones and lacks some. The sample lists 150,000 or so clones, 80% occurring once. The chain links TRBV9 to TRBJ1-5; maybe TRBD1 (5 bases). The source of this sequence is a middle-aged woman in good health and CMV-seropositive. Input material: PBMCs. The CDR3 sequence: CASSAGTSNQPQHF. The DNA of the CDR3 is TGTGCCAGCAGCGCCGGGACTTCTAATCAGCCCCAGCATTTT.